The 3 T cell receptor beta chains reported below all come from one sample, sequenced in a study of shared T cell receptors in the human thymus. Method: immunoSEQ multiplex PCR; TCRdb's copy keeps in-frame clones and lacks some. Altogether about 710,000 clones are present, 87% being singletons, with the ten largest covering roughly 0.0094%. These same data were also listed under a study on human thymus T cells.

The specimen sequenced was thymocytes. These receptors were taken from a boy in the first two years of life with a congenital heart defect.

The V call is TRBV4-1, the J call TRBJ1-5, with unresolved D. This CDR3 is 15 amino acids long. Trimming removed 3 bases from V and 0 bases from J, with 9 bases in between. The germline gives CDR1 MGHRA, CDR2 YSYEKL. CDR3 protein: CASSQTPYSNQPQHF. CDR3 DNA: TGCGCCAGCAGCCAGACACCGTATAGCAATCAGCCCCAGCATTTT.

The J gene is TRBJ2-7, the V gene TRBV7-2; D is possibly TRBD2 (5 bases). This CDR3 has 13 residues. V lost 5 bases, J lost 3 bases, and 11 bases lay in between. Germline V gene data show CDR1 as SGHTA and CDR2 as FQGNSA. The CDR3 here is CASSPLRDYEQYF. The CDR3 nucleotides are TGTGCCAGCAGCCCGCTCCGGGACTACGAGCAGTACTTC.

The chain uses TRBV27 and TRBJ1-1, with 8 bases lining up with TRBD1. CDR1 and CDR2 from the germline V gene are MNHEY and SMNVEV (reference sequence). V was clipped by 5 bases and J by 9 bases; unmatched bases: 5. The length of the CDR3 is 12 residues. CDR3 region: CASSPQGEKAFF. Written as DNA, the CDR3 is TGTGCCAGCAGTCCACAGGGGGAAAAAGCTTTCTTT.